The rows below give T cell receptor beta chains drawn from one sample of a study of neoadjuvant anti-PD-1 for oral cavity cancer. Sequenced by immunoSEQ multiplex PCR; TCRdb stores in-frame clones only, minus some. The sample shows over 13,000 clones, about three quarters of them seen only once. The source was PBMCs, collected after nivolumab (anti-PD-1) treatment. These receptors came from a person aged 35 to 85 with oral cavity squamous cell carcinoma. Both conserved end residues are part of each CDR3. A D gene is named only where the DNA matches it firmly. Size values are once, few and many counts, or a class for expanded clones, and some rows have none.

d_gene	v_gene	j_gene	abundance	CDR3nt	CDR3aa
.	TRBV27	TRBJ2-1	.	TGTGCCAGCAGTTTATTCCGAATGAATGTTGATGAGCAGTTCTTC	CASSLFRMNVDEQFF
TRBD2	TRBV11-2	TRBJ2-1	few	TGTGCCAGCAGCCCCGGGACTAGCGTAGTCAATGAGCAGTTCTTC	CASSPGTSVVNEQFF
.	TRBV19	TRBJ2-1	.	TGTGCCAGTACTGATGTCGTCGGAGTTGAGCAGTTCTTC	CASTDVVGVEQFF
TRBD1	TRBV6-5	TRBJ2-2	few	TGTGCCAGCAGCCTCGGGACAGGGGCCGGGGAGCTGTTTTTT	CASSLGTGAGELFF
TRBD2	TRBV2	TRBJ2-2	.	TGTGCCAGCAGTGGACTAGCATTCATCGCCGGGGAGCTGTTTTTT	CASSGLAFIAGELFF
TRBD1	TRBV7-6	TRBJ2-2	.	TGTGCCAGCAGCTTAACAGGGGGCGTTTCCGGGGAGCTGTTTTTT	CASSLTGGVSGELFF
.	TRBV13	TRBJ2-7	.	TGTGCCAGCAGCTCAACAGGGTATCACGGGGGAGGAGCCTACGAGCAGTACTTC	CASSSTGYHGGGAYEQYF
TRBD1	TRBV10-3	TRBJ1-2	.	TGTGCCACCCAGACAGGGGGCGCGGATGGCTACACCTTC	CATQTGGADGYTF
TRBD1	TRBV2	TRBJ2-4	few	TGTGCCAGCAGGGAAGAGACAGGGGCCAAAAACATTCAGTACTTC	CASREETGAKNIQYF
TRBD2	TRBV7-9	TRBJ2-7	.	TGTGCCAGCAGTCTCAGTTCCGCGGGAGACGAGCAGTACTTC	CASSLSSAGDEQYF
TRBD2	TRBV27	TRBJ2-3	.	TGTGCCAGTCGACTAGCGGGAGCGTCAGATACGCAGTATTTT	CASRLAGASDTQYF
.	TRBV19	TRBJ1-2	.	TGTGCCAGTAGTATAGAGGCAGCCACCAACTATGGCTACACCTTC	CASSIEAATNYGYTF